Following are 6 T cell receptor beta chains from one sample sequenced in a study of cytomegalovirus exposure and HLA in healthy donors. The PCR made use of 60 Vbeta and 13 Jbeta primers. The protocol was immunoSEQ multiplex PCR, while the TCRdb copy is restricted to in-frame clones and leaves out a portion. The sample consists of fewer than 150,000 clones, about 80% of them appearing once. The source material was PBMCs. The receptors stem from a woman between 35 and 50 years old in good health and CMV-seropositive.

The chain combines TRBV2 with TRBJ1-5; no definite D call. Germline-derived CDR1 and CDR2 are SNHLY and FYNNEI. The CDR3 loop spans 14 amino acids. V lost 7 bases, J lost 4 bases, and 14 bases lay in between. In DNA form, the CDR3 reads TGTGCCAGCAACCTCGACGGGGATAATCAGCCCCAGCATTTT. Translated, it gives CASNLDGDNQPQHF. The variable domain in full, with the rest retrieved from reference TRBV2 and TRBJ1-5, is EPEVTQTPSHQVTQMGQEVILRCVPISNHLYFYWYRQILGQKVEFLVSFYNNEISEKSEIFDDQFSVERPDGSNFTLKIRSTKLEDSAMYFCASNLDGDNQPQHFGDGTRLSIL.

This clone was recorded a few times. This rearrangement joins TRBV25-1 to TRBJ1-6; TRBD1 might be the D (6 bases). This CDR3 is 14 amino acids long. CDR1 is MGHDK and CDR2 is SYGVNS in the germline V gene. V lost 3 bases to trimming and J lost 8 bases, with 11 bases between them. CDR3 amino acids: CASSESAGDSPLHF. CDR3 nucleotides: TGTGCCAGCAGTGAGTCTGCAGGGGATTCACCCCTCCACTTT.

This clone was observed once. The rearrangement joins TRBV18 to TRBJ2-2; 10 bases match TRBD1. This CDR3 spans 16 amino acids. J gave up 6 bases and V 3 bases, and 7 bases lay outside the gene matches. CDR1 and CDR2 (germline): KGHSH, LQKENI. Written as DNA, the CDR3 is TGTGCCAGCTCACCCCGCGGACAGGGGGGGGCCGGGGAGCTGTTTTTT. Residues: CASSPRGQGGAGELFF. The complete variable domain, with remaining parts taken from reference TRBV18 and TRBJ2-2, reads NAGVMQNPRHLVRRRGQEARLRCSPMKGHSHVYWYRQLPEEGLKFMVYLQKENIIDESGMPKERFSAEFPKEGPSILRIQQVVRGDSAAYFCASSPRGQGGAGELFFGEGSRLTVL.

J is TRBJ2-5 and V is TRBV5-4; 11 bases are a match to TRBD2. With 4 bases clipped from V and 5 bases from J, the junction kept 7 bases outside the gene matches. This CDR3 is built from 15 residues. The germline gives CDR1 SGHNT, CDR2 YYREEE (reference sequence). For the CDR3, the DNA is TGTGCCAGCAGCCCCGGACTAGCGGGTCGGGAGACCCAGTACTTC. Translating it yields CASSPGLAGRETQYF.

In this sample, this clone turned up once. CDR3 sequence reads: CASRTDRTSNQPQHF. The CDR3 nucleotides read TGTGCCAGCAGAACTGACAGGACTAGCAATCAGCCCCAGCATTTT. V gene TRBV6-5 combines with J gene TRBJ1-5; D is possibly TRBD1 (6 bases). Germline V gene data show CDR1 as MNHEY and CDR2 as SVGAGI. This CDR3 has 15 residues. The V and J ends lost 6 bases and 0 bases respectively, with 12 bases between them.

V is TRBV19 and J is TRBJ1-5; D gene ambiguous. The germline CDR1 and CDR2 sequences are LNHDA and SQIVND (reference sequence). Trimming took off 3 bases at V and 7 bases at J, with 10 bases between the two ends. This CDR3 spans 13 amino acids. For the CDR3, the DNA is TGTGCCAGTAGTATCCTAGCGAAACAGCCCCAGCATTTT. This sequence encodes CASSILAKQPQHF. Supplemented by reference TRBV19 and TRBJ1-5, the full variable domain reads DGGITQSPKYLFRKEGQNVTLSCEQNLNHDAMYWYRQDPGQGLRLIYYSQIVNDFQKGDIAEGYSVSREKKESFPLTVTSAQKNPTAFYLCASSILAKQPQHFGDGTRLSIL.